Presented here are 22 T cell receptor beta chains from one specimen sequenced in a study of blood T cell repertoires in COVID-19 (dated by TCRdb to 2018 to 2021). The library was prepared using the immunoSEQ multiplex PCR assay. TCRdb obtained this table from immuneACCESS and retained in-frame rearrangements with V and J assigned. These tables miss some clones; where compared with another copy, unresolved V genes account for less than half of the shortfall, and the remainder is unexplained. This sample lists about 180,000 clones; about 82% were detected once. The ten largest clones capture over 7% of the sample. Material: PBMCs or T cells enriched from blood (not recorded which). The origin of the receptors is a woman in her 30s who had recovered from COVID-19.

This chain uses TRBV7-9 with TRBJ2-3; 8 nucleotides agree with TRBD2. Trimming removed 3 bases from V and 0 bases from J; junction bases left unmatched: 14. Germline loops: CDR1 SEHNR, CDR2 FQNEAQ (reference sequence). The CDR3 length is 19 residues. The DNA for the CDR3 is TGTGCCAGCAGCTTCTCGAGGGGGACTAGTTCTCATAGCACAGATACGCAGTATTTT. This sequence encodes CASSFSRGTSSHSTDTQYF. The full variable domain, completed using reference TRBV7-9 and TRBJ2-3, is DTGVSQNPRHKITKRGQNVTFRCDPISEHNRLYWYRQTLGQGPEFLTYFQNEAQLEKSRLLSDRFSAERPKGSFSTLEIQRTEQGDSAMYLCASSFSRGTSSHSTDTQYFGPGTRLTVL.

V and J are TRBV6-5 and TRBJ2-5, with 8 bases that match TRBD1. The trim removed 4 bases at V and 5 bases at J, leaving 9 bases unmatched. The CDR3 spans 15 residues. Per germline, CDR1 MNHEY and CDR2 SVGAGI. The CDR3 spells CASSSHGQGRETQYF. CDR3 nucleotide sequence: TGTGCCAGCAGTTCCCACGGACAGGGACGGGAGACCCAGTACTTC.

The V gene is TRBV5-4, the J gene TRBJ2-1, with 7 bases that match TRBD2. Germline-derived CDR1 and CDR2 are SGHNT and YYREEE (reference sequence). Trimming removed 4 bases from V and 8 bases from J; junction bases left unmatched: 9. CDR3 length equals 14 residues. This CDR3 is CASSGLAGEDEQFF. The CDR3 DNA reads TGTGCCAGCAGCGGCCTGGCGGGAGAGGATGAGCAGTTCTTC.

This sequence joins TRBV11-2 and TRBJ1-4; the match to TRBD1 covers 9 bases. V lost 5 bases to trimming and J lost 6 bases; unmatched junction nucleotides: 4. The V gene's germline CDR1 is SGHAT and CDR2 FQNNGV. The CDR3 contains 14 residues. Here the CDR3 DNA reads TGTGCCAGCAGCAAGACAGGGGGACATGAAAAACTGTTTTTT. Translation: CASSKTGGHEKLFF.

This clone appeared a single time. The chain carries TRBV7-3 and TRBJ2-1, with 15 bases identical to TRBD2. The J segment lost 4 bases and the V segment lost 4 bases, leaving 8 bases of the junction unmatched. CDR1 is SGHTA and CDR2 is FQGTGA in the germline V gene. The CDR3 totals 18 residues. Here the CDR3 reads CASSSWTSGRAGYNEQFF. CDR3 sequence (DNA): TGTGCCAGCAGCTCTTGGACTAGCGGGAGGGCCGGGTACAATGAGCAGTTCTTC.

The V call is TRBV2, the J call TRBJ2-7, with 7 bases that match TRBD1. The trim removed 9 bases at V and 2 bases at J, leaving 4 bases unmatched. CDR1 and CDR2 from the germline V gene are SNHLY and FYNNEI. This CDR3 is 12 amino acids long. For the CDR3, the DNA is TGTGCCAGTAGACAGGGACCCTACGAGCAGTACTTC. It yields the protein CASRQGPYEQYF.

The V and J genes are TRBV12-2 and TRBJ2-3; TRBD2 is the table's D call and was not checked against the DNA. TRBV12-2 is a documented pseudogene. The CDR3 is 14 amino acids. In DNA form, the CDR3 reads TGTGCAAGTCGCTTACAAGCGGGATCAGATACGCAGTATTTT. Translated, it gives CASRLQAGSDTQYF.

This rearrangement joins TRBV19 to TRBJ2-7; 7 nucleotides match TRBD1. The V and J ends lost 4 bases and 3 bases, in that order; junction bases with no gene match: 3. From germline, CDR1 is LNHDA and CDR2 SQIVND (reference sequence). The CDR3 sequence is 13 residues long. The CDR3 sequence: CASSKTGIYEQYF. The CDR3 nucleotides are TGTGCCAGTAGTAAGACAGGGATCTACGAGCAGTACTTC.

This clone has just one count. This chain links TRBV3-1 (or the pseudogene TRBV3-2) with TRBJ2-1, with TRBD2 as a possible D gene (5 bases). The V end lost 4 bases, the J end lost 8 bases, and 18 bases lay between the germline ends. The germline gives CDR1 LGHDT, CDR2 YNNKEL (reference sequence). The CDR3 contains 15 residues. CDR3 nucleotide sequence: TGTGCCAGCAGCCCGGGATCAGACGGGGTCGATGAGCAGTTCTTC. The encoded protein is CASSPGSDGVDEQFF.

This chain joins TRBV24-1 and TRBJ2-3, with a possible D match to TRBD2 (5 bases). The V gene's germline CDR1 is KGHDR and CDR2 SFDVKD. CDR3 size: 14 residues. Trimming pared 9 bases from V and 1 base from J, leaving 13 bases between. The CDR3, as DNA: TGTGCCACCGGGCGGGCAGTGGGCACAGATACGCAGTATTTT. Translation: CATGRAVGTDTQYF.

This sequence joins TRBV2 and TRBJ2-3; D remains unclear. Trimming took off 10 bases at V and 4 bases at J, with 24 bases between the two ends. The CDR3 runs to 16 residues. Germline loops: CDR1 SNHLY, CDR2 FYNNEI. The CDR3 sequence: CANDPTEAERPDTQYF. The CDR3 DNA reads as TGTGCCAACGACCCTACCGAGGCGGAAAGGCCAGATACGCAGTATTTT.

V and J are TRBV19 and TRBJ2-7; tentatively, D is TRBD1 (7 bases). Germline lookup yields CDR1 LNHDA and CDR2 SQIVND (reference sequence). V was trimmed by 3 bases and J by 2 bases, leaving 14 bases between them. This CDR3 comprises 15 residues. CDR3 sequence reads: CASSIGGTEPYEQYF. The CDR3 nucleotides are TGTGCCAGTAGTATTGGGGGGACAGAACCCTACGAGCAGTACTTC. Supplemented by reference TRBV19 and TRBJ2-7, the full variable domain reads DGGITQSPKYLFRKEGQNVTLSCEQNLNHDAMYWYRQDPGQGLRLIYYSQIVNDFQKGDIAEGYSVSREKKESFPLTVTSAQKNPTAFYLCASSIGGTEPYEQYFGPGTRLTVT.

The chain is built from TRBV28 and TRBJ2-7; D is possibly TRBD2 (6 bases). CDR1 is MDHEN, CDR2 SYDVKM, per germline. The CDR3 sequence is 14 residues long. Between the trimmed V and J ends, which lost 2 bases and 4 bases, there was a span of 12 bases. The CDR3 sequence: CASSLGGTSYEQYF. Here the CDR3 DNA reads TGTGCCAGCAGTTTAGGGGGGACTTCTTACGAGCAGTACTTC.

The chain recombines TRBV19 with TRBJ2-7; 8 positions match TRBD2. Germline V gives CDR1 LNHDA, CDR2 SQIVND (reference sequence). Trimming cost V 7 bases and J 5 bases; bases outside gene matches: 25. This CDR3 contains 19 residues. CDR3 amino acids: CASTETLLAELPGAHEQYF. The CDR3 DNA follows: TGTGCCAGTACCGAAACATTACTAGCGGAGCTTCCTGGGGCCCACGAGCAGTACTTC.

The chain combines TRBV11-2 with TRBJ1-1; unclear D gene. In germline, CDR1 is SGHAT, CDR2 FQNNGV. Trimming cost V 1 base and J 2 bases, with 11 bases left between them. The CDR3 extends over 15 amino acids. The CDR3 protein is CASSLGPAVNTEAFF. For the CDR3, the DNA is TGTGCCAGCAGCTTAGGCCCCGCAGTTAACACTGAAGCTTTCTTT.

This chain links TRBV5-1 with TRBJ2-3, with 7 bases identical to TRBD1. The CDR3 totals 14 residues. Germline loops: CDR1 SGHRS, CDR2 YFSETQ. Trimming cost V 3 bases and J 0 bases; bases outside gene matches: 1. CDR3 in amino acids: CASSWDSSTDTQYF. CDR3 coding DNA: TGCGCCAGCAGCTGGGACAGCAGCACAGATACGCAGTATTTT. Looking up the rest from reference TRBV5-1 and TRBJ2-3 gives the full variable domain: KAGVTQTPRYLIKTRGQQVTLSCSPISGHRSVSWYQQTPGQGLQFLFEYFSETQRNKGNFPGRFSGRQFSNSRSEMNVSTLELGDSALYLCASSWDSSTDTQYFGPGTRLTVL.

This chain uses TRBV6-4 with TRBJ2-1; 11 positions agree with TRBD2. This CDR3 has 15 residues. V was clipped by 5 bases and J by 4 bases; unmatched bases: 4. Germline CDR1 and CDR2: MRHNA and SNTAGT. The CDR3 is CASSYRLAGYNEQFF. Here the CDR3 DNA reads TGTGCCAGCAGTTATCGACTAGCGGGGTACAATGAGCAGTTCTTC.

This clone was seen only once. The V gene is TRBV18, the J gene TRBJ2-4; TRBD1 agrees at 10 bases. CDR1 and CDR2 (germline): KGHSH, LQKENI. V gave up 2 bases and J gave up 3 bases; unmatched junction bases: 4. The CDR3 totals 16 residues. The CDR3 reads CASSPGQGVVKNIQYF. In nucleotides, the CDR3 is TGTGCCAGCTCACCAGGACAGGGGGTAGTCAAAAACATTCAGTACTTC.

This clone was observed a few times. The chain uses TRBV10-3 and TRBJ1-1; TRBD1 matches at 8 bases. V shed 6 bases and J 0 bases; nucleotides not matched to a gene: 6. Germline V gene lookup returns CDR1 ENHRY and CDR2 SYGVKD. The CDR3 has 15 residues. Written as DNA, the CDR3 is TGTGCCATCAGAGGGACAGGAAACATGAACACTGAAGCTTTCTTT. Translating it yields CAIRGTGNMNTEAFF.

This chain joins TRBV5-4 and TRBJ2-7, with 7 bases matching TRBD1. V shed 4 bases and J 0 bases; nucleotides not matched to a gene: 10. Germline V gives CDR1 SGHNT, CDR2 YYREEE (reference sequence). The CDR3 totals 16 residues. Written as DNA, the CDR3 is TGTGCCAGCAGCCCCCGACAGGGCCCGAGCTCCTACGAGCAGTACTTC. This encodes CASSPRQGPSSYEQYF.

The CDR3 spells CASSLGVGWTGELFF. DNA of the CDR3: TGTGCCAGCAGCTTAGGAGTCGGTTGGACCGGGGAGCTGTTTTTT. The chain joins TRBV7-9 to TRBJ2-2; D is undetermined. V dropped 1 base and J dropped 5 bases, with 11 bases sitting between them. Germline CDR1 is SEHNR and CDR2 is FQNEAQ (reference sequence). This CDR3 spans 15 amino acids.

This clone was recorded only once. The J gene is TRBJ2-3, the V gene TRBV5-1, with no clear D. The CDR3 covers 14 residues. The V end lost 0 bases, the J end lost 0 bases, and 5 bases lay between the germline ends. The germline V gene has CDR1 SGHRS and CDR2 YFSETQ. CDR3 nucleotides: TGCGCCAGCAGCTTGGAGACTAGCACAGATACGCAGTATTTT. This gives the protein CASSLETSTDTQYF.